This T cell receptor beta chain was identified in a study of cytomegalovirus exposure and HLA in healthy donors. With 60 Vbeta and 13 Jbeta primers, the PCR was carried out. The assay was immunoSEQ multiplex PCR, and TCRdb's table has in-frame clones only and misses some. The sample has some 130,000 clones; about 85% are singletons. Unmatched junction bases numbered 4, after V lost 4 bases and J lost 5 bases. The CDR3 covers 13 residues. In germline, CDR1 is MDHEN, CDR2 SYDVKM. The sequence was collected from a young woman in good health and CMV-seropositive. The chain couples TRBV28 to TRBJ2-5; 7 bases match TRBD2. Input material: PBMCs. The CDR3 nucleotides are TGTGCCAGCAGTTCTTTCGGGAGGGAGACCCAGTACTTC. Residues: CASSSFGRETQYF.